The 23 T cell receptor beta chains below come from one sample, sequenced in a study of lymphopenia after photon versus proton radiotherapy. Data came from immunoSEQ multiplex PCR; TCRdb stores just in-frame clones and leaves some out. The table has roughly 22,000 clones, roughly 80% seen once. The sample was peripheral blood, taken from a patient treated with proton-based radiotherapy. Receptor source: a woman aged 65 to 85 with pancreatic cancer.

J is TRBJ2-1 and V is TRBV18; 12 nucleotides match TRBD2. V gave up 7 bases and J gave up 7 bases; unmatched junction bases: 11. The CDR3 spans 16 residues. From germline, CDR1 is KGHSH and CDR2 LQKENI. CDR3 sequence reads: CASCSTTSGSLNEQFF. The CDR3 DNA reads TGTGCCAGCTGTTCAACGACTAGCGGGAGCTTAAATGAGCAGTTCTTC.

The chain is built from TRBV10-1 and TRBJ1-1; 8 bases are a match to TRBD1. This CDR3 spans 15 amino acids. V lost 6 bases, J lost 6 bases, and 12 bases stayed unmatched. CDR1 is WNHNN and CDR2 is SYGVQD in the germline V gene (reference sequence). In DNA form, the CDR3 reads TGCGCCAGCAGAAGATCCAGGGGGCTCCCAGCTGAAGCTTTCTTT. Its protein is CASRRSRGLPAEAFF.

The chain carries TRBV19 and TRBJ1-5; tentatively, D is TRBD1 (5 bases). V gave up 3 bases and J gave up 0 bases, with 9 bases separating them. Germline lookup yields CDR1 LNHDA and CDR2 SQIVND (reference sequence). This CDR3 is built from 15 residues. In nucleotides, the CDR3 is TGTGCCAGTAGTATGTGGGGGGTTAGCAATCAGCCCCAGCATTTT. It codes for CASSMWGVSNQPQHF.

This clone came up a few times. The V call is TRBV6-5, the J call TRBJ1-2; weak D call: TRBD1 (5 bases). There are 15 residues in the CDR3. Trimming pared 5 bases from V and 4 bases from J, leaving 17 bases between. Germline-derived CDR1 and CDR2 are MNHEY and SVGAGI. The CDR3 loop reads CASSSPQGSVYGYTF. In DNA, the CDR3 is TGTGCCAGCAGTAGTCCTCAGGGTTCTGTCTATGGCTACACCTTC.

V and J are TRBV9 and TRBJ1-1; D perhaps matches TRBD1 (5 bases). The ends were cut back, 1 base at V and 1 base at J, with 5 bases in the middle. Looked up from germline, CDR1 is SGDLS and CDR2 is YYNGEE. The CDR3 has 13 amino acids. The CDR3 bases are TGTGCCAGCAGCGTACAGGGGAACACTGAAGCTTTCTTT. Amino acids: CASSVQGNTEAFF. Using reference TRBV9 and TRBJ1-1 for the parts outside the CDR3, the full variable domain is DSGVTQTPKHLITATGQRVTLRCSPRSGDLSVYWYQQSLDQGLQFLIQYYNGEERAKGNILERFSAQQFPDLHSELNLSSLELGDSALYFCASSVQGNTEAFFGQGTRLTVV.

This rearrangement joins TRBV7-9 to TRBJ1-4, with a possible D match to TRBD1 (5 bases). The length of the CDR3 is 16 residues. Germline values: CDR1 SEHNR, CDR2 FQNEAQ (reference sequence). V was trimmed by 2 bases and J by 2 bases, leaving 12 bases between them. CDR3 protein: CASSLNLRGTNEKLFF. The CDR3 DNA reads as TGTGCCAGCAGCTTAAACCTCCGGGGGACTAATGAAAAACTGTTTTTT.

By sample fraction, this clone is medium-sized. The V and J genes are TRBV7-2 and TRBJ2-2, with TRBD2 matching over 8 bases. The CDR3 length is 16 residues. Germline CDR1 SGHTA, CDR2 FQGNSA. V shed 2 bases, J shed 4 bases, and the junction held 6 bases outside the gene matches. The CDR3 DNA follows: TGTGCCAGCAGCTTATTTAGCAGCGGGGGCACCGGGGAGCTGTTTTTT. This gives the protein CASSLFSSGGTGELFF.

The J gene is TRBJ2-7, the V gene TRBV30; perhaps D is TRBD1 or TRBD2 (5 bases each). V shed 5 bases and J shed 6 bases, with 14 bases lying between them. The V gene's germline CDR1 is GTSNPN and CDR2 SVGIG (reference sequence). The CDR3 is 12 residues long. CDR3 loop: CAWGQGRGEQYF. In DNA, the CDR3 is TGTGCCTGGGGGCAGGGTCGGGGCGAGCAGTACTTC.

The genes are TRBV5-8 and TRBJ1-6; 10 bases map to TRBD1. The J segment lost 7 bases and the V segment lost 3 bases, leaving 4 bases of the junction unmatched. The CDR3 spans 15 residues. CDR1 is SGHTS, CDR2 YDEGEE, per germline. The CDR3 region is CASSSRDRGNSPLHF. CDR3 coding DNA: TGTGCCAGCAGCTCCCGGGACAGGGGCAATTCACCCCTCCACTTT. Variable domain in full (rest from reference TRBV5-8 and TRBJ1-6): EAGVTQSPTHLIKTRGQQATLRCSPISGHTSVYWYQQALGLGLQFLLWYDEGEERNRGNFPPRFSGRQFPNYSSELNVNALELEDSALYLCASSSRDRGNSPLHFGNGTRLTVT.

The chain employs TRBV7-9 and TRBJ2-7; the D gene is possibly TRBD1 (6 bases). Germline V gene data show CDR1 as SEHNR and CDR2 as FQNEAQ (reference sequence). This CDR3 is 16 amino acids long. V gave up 4 bases and J gave up 0 bases, with 16 bases separating them. The CDR3 here is CASSSGQLHLSYEQYF. The CDR3 DNA sequence: TGTGCCAGCAGCTCAGGACAGCTTCATCTCTCCTACGAGCAGTACTTC.

The V and J genes are TRBV9 and TRBJ2-2, with D perhaps being TRBD1 or TRBD2 (5 bases each). In germline, CDR1 is SGDLS, CDR2 YYNGEE. V lost 7 bases and J 4 bases, leaving 14 bases between the germline ends. The CDR3 extends over 14 amino acids. The CDR3 spells CASQGPGPTGELFF. The CDR3 DNA sequence: TGTGCCAGCCAAGGACCGGGGCCCACCGGGGAGCTGTTTTTT. The full variable domain, completed using reference TRBV9 and TRBJ2-2, is DSGVTQTPKHLITATGQRVTLRCSPRSGDLSVYWYQQSLDQGLQFLIQYYNGEERAKGNILERFSAQQFPDLHSELNLSSLELGDSALYFCASQGPGPTGELFFGEGSRLTVL.

The chain uses TRBV6-5 and TRBJ1-2, with D possibly being TRBD1 (6 bases). Trimming removed 9 bases from V and 2 bases from J, with 13 bases in between. CDR3 length: 13 residues. Germline CDR1 MNHEY, CDR2 SVGAGI. DNA for the CDR3: TGTGCCAGTCGACCGGGACAAAACTATGGCTACACCTTC. Protein: CASRPGQNYGYTF.

This chain connects TRBV9 to TRBJ2-7, with 10 nucleotides matching TRBD2. This CDR3 contains 16 residues. Germline assignment: CDR1 SGDLS and CDR2 YYNGEE. Trimming removed 3 bases from V and 0 bases from J; junction bases left unmatched: 6. The CDR3 DNA sequence: TGTGCCAGCAGCGAAGCCCTAGCGGGAGACTCCTACGAGCAGTACTTC. Its translation: CASSEALAGDSYEQYF.

CDR3 region: CASSRDRVQETQYF. The CDR3 DNA reads as TGTGCCAGCAGCCGCGACAGGGTTCAAGAGACCCAGTACTTC. This sequence joins TRBV6-6 and TRBJ2-5; 7 positions match TRBD1. The CDR3 is made up of 14 amino acids. V shed 6 bases and J 2 bases; nucleotides not matched to a gene: 6. Germline CDR1 is MNHNY and CDR2 is SVGAGI (reference sequence).

V usage is TRBV25-1 and J usage is TRBJ2-6; 7 positions agree with TRBD1. This CDR3 region has 16 residues. Germline V gene sequence: CDR1 MGHDK, CDR2 SYGVNS. Germline trimming cut 6 bases from V and 0 bases from J; bases unmatched to any gene: 5. The CDR3 region has the DNA TGTGCCAGCAGGACAGGGCGACCCTCTGGGGCCAACGTCCTGACTTTC. It specifies CASRTGRPSGANVLTF. The full variable domain, with the rest looked up from reference TRBV25-1 and TRBJ2-6, is EADIYQTPRYLVIGTGKKITLECSQTMGHDKMYWYQQDPGMELHLIHYSYGVNSTEKGDLSSESTVSRIRTEHFPLTLESARPSHTSQYLCASRTGRPSGANVLTFGAGSRLTVL.

The chain couples TRBV30 to TRBJ2-3; a possible D gene is TRBD1 (6 bases). Germline lookup yields CDR1 GTSNPN and CDR2 SVGIG (reference sequence). The length of the CDR3 is 14 residues. V was trimmed by 4 bases and J by 6 bases, leaving 17 bases between them. The CDR3 sequence is CAWTVQGQRDTQYF. The CDR3 DNA follows: TGTGCCTGGACCGTACAGGGCCAGCGGGATACGCAGTATTTT. Drawing the rest from reference TRBV30 and TRBJ2-3, the complete variable domain is SQTIHQWPATLVQPVGSPLSLECTVEGTSNPNLYWYRQAAGRGLQLLFYSVGIGQISSEVPQNLSASRPQDRQFILSSKKLLLSDSGFYLCAWTVQGQRDTQYFGPGTRLTVL.

V usage is TRBV11-3 and J usage is TRBJ2-1; D not resolved. The CDR3 spans 13 residues. Germline lookup yields CDR1 SGHNT and CDR2 YENEEA. V shed 0 bases and J shed 3 bases, with 3 bases lying between them. The CDR3 DNA follows: TGTGCCAGCAGCTTAGATCTCTACAATGAGCAGTTCTTC. Translated, it gives CASSLDLYNEQFF. Full variable domain (missing parts from reference TRBV11-3 and TRBJ2-1): EAGVVQSPRYKIIEKKQPVAFWCNPISGHNTLYWYLQNLGQGPELLIRYENEEAVDDSQLPKDRFSAERLKGVDSTLKIQPAELGDSAVYLCASSLDLYNEQFFGPGTRLTVL.

This clone was seen just once. V usage is TRBV7-2 and J usage is TRBJ1-2; 7 bases line up with TRBD1. V lost 6 bases and J lost 3; bases outside the gene matches: 4. Per germline, CDR1 SGHTA and CDR2 FQGNSA. This CDR3 is built from 13 residues. CDR3 residues: CASRRQGDYGYTF. The CDR3 bases are TGTGCCAGCAGACGACAGGGTGACTATGGCTACACCTTC.

The rearrangement joins TRBV12-2 to TRBJ1-1; the D segment call TRBD1 is taken from the table without a DNA check. TRBV12-2 is a listed pseudogene. This CDR3 contains 16 residues. CDR3 residues: CASRFPARGWWTEAFF. DNA of the CDR3: TGTGCAAGTCGCTTTCCCGCCAGGGGTTGGTGGACTGAAGCTTTCTTT.

The chain combines TRBV5-6 with TRBJ2-1; no reliable D call. The V gene's germline CDR1 is SGHDT and CDR2 YYEEEE. V was trimmed by 0 bases and J by 6 bases, leaving 4 bases between them. CDR3 length equals 12 residues. CDR3 coding DNA: TGTGCCAGCAGCTTGGATTTCAATGAGCAGTTCTTC. This translates into CASSLDFNEQFF.

V gene TRBV2 combines with J gene TRBJ2-2; D possibly uses TRBD1 or TRBD2 (6 bases each). This CDR3 comprises 15 residues. V gave up 10 bases and J gave up 1 base, with 16 bases separating them. Germline V gene sequence: CDR1 SNHLY, CDR2 FYNNEI. This chain's CDR3 is CANQGPAGNTGELFF. The CDR3 coding sequence is TGTGCCAATCAGGGGCCAGCGGGGAACACCGGGGAGCTGTTTTTT.

This chain connects TRBV5-5 to TRBJ1-4; 11 bases map to TRBD1. V lost 3 bases to trimming and J lost 8 bases; unmatched junction nucleotides: 3. The CDR3 sequence is 14 residues long. Germline V lookup: CDR1 SGHKS, CDR2 YYEKEE (reference sequence). The CDR3 nucleotides are TGTGCCAGCAGCTGGACAGGGGGCCGGGAAAAACTGTTTTTT. Translated: CASSWTGGREKLFF. The entire variable domain, with the rest obtained from reference TRBV5-5 and TRBJ1-4, is as follows: DAGVTQSPTHLIKTRGQQVTLRCSPISGHKSVSWYQQVLGQGPQFIFQYYEKEERGRGNFPDRFSARQFPNYSSELNVNALLLGDSALYLCASSWTGGREKLFFGSGTQLSVL.

Judged by abundance, this clone is medium-sized. The CDR3 DNA reads as TGTGCCAGTTTCGGGACAGGGGGCGGTGGCTACACCTTC. Residues: CASFGTGGGGYTF. V is TRBV19 and J is TRBJ1-2; TRBD1 matches 12 bases. The CDR3 sequence is 13 residues long. With 8 bases clipped from V and 7 bases from J, the junction kept 5 bases outside the gene matches. Per germline, CDR1 LNHDA and CDR2 SQIVND (reference sequence).